This T cell receptor beta chain was sequenced in a study of blood T cell repertoires in COVID-19. Whole-study context: PBMCs, B-cell-depleted T cells, or T cells were the source of the cDNA or gDNA that made up the material.

As handled by the study authors: Amplification of reference gene primers was used by the study to estimate nucleated cell counts. Produced via immunoSEQ multiplex PCR; TCRdb's table is partial and in-frame only. V, J and clone size are taken as reported in that table, and D and trimming were inferred from the DNA itself. The sample consists of 93,000 or so clones, about four fifths of them appearing once. CDR1 and CDR2 (germline): MNHEY, SVGAGI. The germline V and J ends were trimmed by 0 bases and 8 bases, with 13 bases remaining between them. The CDR3 is made up of 15 amino acids. This sequence originates from a human donor in a cohort sampled during active COVID-19. This sequence joins TRBV6-5 and TRBJ1-4, with D possibly TRBD1 on 6 matching bases. Sequenced: peripheral blood. CDR3 coding DNA: TGTGCCAGCAGTTACTCCCGAAGGGGGTCGGAAAAACTGTTTTTT. This gives the protein CASSYSRRGSEKLFF.